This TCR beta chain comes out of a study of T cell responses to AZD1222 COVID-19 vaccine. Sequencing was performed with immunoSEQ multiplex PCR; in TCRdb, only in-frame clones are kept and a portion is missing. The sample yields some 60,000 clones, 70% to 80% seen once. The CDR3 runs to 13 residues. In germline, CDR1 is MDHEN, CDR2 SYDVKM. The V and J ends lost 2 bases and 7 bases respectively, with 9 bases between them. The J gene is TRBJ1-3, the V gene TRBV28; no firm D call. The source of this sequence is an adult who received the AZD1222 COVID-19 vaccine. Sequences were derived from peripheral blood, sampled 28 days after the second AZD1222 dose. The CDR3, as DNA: TGTGCCAGCAGTTTAGGGCAGGTGAACACCATATATTTT. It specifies CASSLGQVNTIYF.